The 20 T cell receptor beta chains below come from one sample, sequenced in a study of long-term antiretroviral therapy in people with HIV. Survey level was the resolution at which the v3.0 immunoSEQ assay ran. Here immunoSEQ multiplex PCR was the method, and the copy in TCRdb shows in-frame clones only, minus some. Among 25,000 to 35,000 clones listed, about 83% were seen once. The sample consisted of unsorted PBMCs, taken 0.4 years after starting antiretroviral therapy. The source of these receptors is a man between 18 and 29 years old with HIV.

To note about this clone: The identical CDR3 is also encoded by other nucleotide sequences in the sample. CDR3 sequence reads: CASSLGSSYEQYF. CDR3 DNA sequence: TGTGCCAGCAGCTTGGGCAGTTCCTACGAGCAGTACTTC. V usage is TRBV5-4 and J usage is TRBJ2-7; unclear D gene. CDR1 SGHNT and CDR2 YYREEE come from the germline V gene (reference sequence). This CDR3 has 13 residues. V was trimmed by 0 bases and J by 1 base, leaving 5 bases between them.

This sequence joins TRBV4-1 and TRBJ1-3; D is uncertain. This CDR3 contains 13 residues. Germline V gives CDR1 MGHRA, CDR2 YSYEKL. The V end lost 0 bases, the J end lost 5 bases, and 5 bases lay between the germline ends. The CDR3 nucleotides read TGCGCCAGCAGCCAAGACGGCCGAAACACCATATATTTT. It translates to CASSQDGRNTIYF.

This CDR3 is CASSSREQTGDPTDTQYF. The CDR3 bases are TGTGCCAGCAGTTCCCGAGAACAGACAGGGGACCCCACAGATACGCAGTATTTT. The genes are TRBV27 and TRBJ2-3; 8 bases are shared with TRBD1. The germline CDR1 and CDR2 sequences are MNHEY and SMNVEV (reference sequence). The trim removed 4 bases at V and 2 bases at J, leaving 14 bases unmatched. This CDR3 has 18 residues.

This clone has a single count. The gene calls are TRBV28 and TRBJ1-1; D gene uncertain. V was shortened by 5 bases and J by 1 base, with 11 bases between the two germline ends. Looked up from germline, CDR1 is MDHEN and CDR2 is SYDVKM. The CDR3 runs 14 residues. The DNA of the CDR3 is TGTGCCAGCAGTACCCGAGCTGAGAACACTGAAGCTTTCTTT. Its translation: CASSTRAENTEAFF.

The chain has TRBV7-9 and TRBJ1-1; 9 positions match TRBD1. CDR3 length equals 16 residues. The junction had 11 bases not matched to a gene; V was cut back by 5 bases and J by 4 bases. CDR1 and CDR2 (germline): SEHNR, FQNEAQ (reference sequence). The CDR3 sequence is CASSLWDRAKGTEAFF. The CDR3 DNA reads TGTGCCAGCAGCCTCTGGGACAGGGCTAAAGGCACTGAAGCTTTCTTT.

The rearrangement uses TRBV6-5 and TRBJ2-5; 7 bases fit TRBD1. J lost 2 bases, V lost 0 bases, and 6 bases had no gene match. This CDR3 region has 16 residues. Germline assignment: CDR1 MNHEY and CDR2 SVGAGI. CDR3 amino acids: CASSYSGTAGQETQYF. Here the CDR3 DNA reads TGTGCCAGCAGTTACTCCGGGACAGCCGGTCAAGAGACCCAGTACTTC.

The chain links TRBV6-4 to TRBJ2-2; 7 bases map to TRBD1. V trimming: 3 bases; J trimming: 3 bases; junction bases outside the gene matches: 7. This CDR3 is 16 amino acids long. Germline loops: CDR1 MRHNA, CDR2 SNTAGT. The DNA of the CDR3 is TGTGCCAGCAGTGAAACCGACAGGGTAGACACCGGGGAGCTGTTTTTT. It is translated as CASSETDRVDTGELFF.

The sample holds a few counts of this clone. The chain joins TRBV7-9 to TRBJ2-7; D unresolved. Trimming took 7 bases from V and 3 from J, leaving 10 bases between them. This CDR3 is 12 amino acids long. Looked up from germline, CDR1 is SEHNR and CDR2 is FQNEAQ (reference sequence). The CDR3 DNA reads TGTGCCAGCACCCTTGGGGACTACGAGCAGTACTTC. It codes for CASTLGDYEQYF.

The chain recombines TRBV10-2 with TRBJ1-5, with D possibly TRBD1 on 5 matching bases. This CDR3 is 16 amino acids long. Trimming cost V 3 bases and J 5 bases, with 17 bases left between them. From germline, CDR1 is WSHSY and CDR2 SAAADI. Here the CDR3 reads CASSDYRGAGDQPQHF. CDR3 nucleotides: TGCGCCAGCAGTGATTATCGTGGGGCTGGCGATCAGCCCCAGCATTTT.

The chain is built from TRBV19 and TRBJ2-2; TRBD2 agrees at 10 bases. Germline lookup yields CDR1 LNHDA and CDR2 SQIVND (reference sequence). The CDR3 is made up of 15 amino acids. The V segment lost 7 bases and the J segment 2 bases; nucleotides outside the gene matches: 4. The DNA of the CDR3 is TGTGCCAGTACCCCTAGCGGGGGTAACACCGGGGAGCTGTTTTTT. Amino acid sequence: CASTPSGGNTGELFF.

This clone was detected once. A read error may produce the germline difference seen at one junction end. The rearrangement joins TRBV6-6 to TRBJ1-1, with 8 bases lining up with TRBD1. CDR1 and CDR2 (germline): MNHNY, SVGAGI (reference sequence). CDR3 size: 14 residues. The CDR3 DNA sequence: TGTGCCAGCAGTAACTCCCCGGACAGGGATAAAGCTTTCTTT. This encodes CASSNSPDRDKAFF.

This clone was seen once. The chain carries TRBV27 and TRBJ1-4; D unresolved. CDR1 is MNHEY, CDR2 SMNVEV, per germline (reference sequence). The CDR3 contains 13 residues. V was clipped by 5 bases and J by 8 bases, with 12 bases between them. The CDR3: CASSPFHIEKLFF. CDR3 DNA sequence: TGTGCCAGCAGTCCCTTTCACATCGAAAAACTGTTTTTT.

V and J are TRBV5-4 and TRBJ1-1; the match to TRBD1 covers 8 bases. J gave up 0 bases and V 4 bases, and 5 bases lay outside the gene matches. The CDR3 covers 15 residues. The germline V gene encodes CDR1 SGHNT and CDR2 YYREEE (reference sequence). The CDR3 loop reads CASSPLTGVNTEAFF. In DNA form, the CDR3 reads TGTGCCAGCAGCCCTCTGACAGGGGTGAACACTGAAGCTTTCTTT.

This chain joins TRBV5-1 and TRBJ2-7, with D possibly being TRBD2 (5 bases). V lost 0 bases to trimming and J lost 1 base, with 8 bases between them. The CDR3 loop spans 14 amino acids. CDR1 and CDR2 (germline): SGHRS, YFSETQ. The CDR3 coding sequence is TGCGCCAGCAGCTTGGACCGGGAATCCTACGAGCAGTACTTC. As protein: CASSLDRESYEQYF.

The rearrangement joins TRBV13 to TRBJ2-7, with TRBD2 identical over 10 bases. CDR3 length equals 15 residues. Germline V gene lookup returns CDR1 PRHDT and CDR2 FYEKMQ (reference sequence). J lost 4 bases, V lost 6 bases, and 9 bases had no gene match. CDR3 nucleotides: TGTGCCAGCAGTGAAGCGGGAGGGCCTCTTTACGAGCAGTACTTC. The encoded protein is CASSEAGGPLYEQYF. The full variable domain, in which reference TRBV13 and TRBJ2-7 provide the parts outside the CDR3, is AAGVIQSPRHLIKEKRETATLKCYPIPRHDTVYWYQQGPGQDPQFLISFYEKMQSDKGSIPDRFSAQQFSDYHSELNMSSLELGDSALYFCASSEAGGPLYEQYFGPGTRLTVT.

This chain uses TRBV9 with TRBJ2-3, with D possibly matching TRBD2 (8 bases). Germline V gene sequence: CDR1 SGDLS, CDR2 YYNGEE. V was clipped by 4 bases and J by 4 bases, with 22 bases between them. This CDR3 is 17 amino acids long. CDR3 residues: CASSPRDRALAADTQYF. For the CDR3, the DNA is TGTGCCAGCAGCCCCCGAGACAGGGCACTAGCGGCAGATACGCAGTATTTT.

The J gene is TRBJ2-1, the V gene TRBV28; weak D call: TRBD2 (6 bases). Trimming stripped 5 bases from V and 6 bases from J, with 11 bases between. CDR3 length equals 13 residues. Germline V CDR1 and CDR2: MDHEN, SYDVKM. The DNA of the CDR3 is TGTGCCAGCAGTCCCCTCGGGGGCAATGAGCAGTTCTTC. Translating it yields CASSPLGGNEQFF.

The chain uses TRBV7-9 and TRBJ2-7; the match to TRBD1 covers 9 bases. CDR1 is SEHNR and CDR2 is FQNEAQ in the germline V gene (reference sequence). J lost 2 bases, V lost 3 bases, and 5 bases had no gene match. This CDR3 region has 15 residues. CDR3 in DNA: TGTGCCAGCAGCTTGAGACGGGACAGGGCCTACGAGCAGTACTTC. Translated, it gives CASSLRRDRAYEQYF.

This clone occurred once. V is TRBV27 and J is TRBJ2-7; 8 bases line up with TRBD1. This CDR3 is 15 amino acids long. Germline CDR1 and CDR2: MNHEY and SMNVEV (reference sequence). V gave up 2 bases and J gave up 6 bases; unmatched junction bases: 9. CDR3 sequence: CASSLIRTGFGEQYF. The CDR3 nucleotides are TGTGCCAGCAGTTTAATAAGGACAGGGTTTGGCGAGCAGTACTTC.

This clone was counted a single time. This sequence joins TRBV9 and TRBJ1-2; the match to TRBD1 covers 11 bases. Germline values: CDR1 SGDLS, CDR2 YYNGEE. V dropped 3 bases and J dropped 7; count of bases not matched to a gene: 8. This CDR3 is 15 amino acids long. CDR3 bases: TGTGCCAGCAGCGGCACGGGGACAGGGGGTTTTGGCTACACCTTC. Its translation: CASSGTGTGGFGYTF.